One sample yielded the 27 T cell receptor beta chains listed below, sequenced in a study of glioma-infiltrating T cells after dendritic cell vaccination (dated by TCRdb to the mid-2010s). The method was the immunoSEQ multiplex PCR assay. TCRdb provides this immuneACCESS table in a form limited to in-frame rearrangements. Some clones are lacking; in checked studies, under half of them reflect an unresolved V gene, and why the rest are absent is not known. Present in this sample are about 73,000 clones, about 80% of which were seen just once. The ten largest clones capture approximately 2.1% of the sample. This material consisted of blood, taken before dendritic cell vaccination. These receptors were taken from a human donor with glioblastoma.

This clone was observed once. The rearrangement joins TRBV6-1 to TRBJ2-7; tentative D call: TRBD1 (6 bases). This CDR3 is built from 15 residues. CDR1 is MNHNS, CDR2 SASEGT, per germline. V dropped 3 bases and J dropped 2 bases, with 14 bases sitting between them. CDR3: CASSDQGKGTYEQYV. The CDR3 bases are TGTGCCAGCAGTGATCAGGGGAAAGGAACCTACGAGCAGTACGTC.

The chain couples TRBV11-2 to TRBJ1-1; 7 positions agree with TRBD1. The germline V gene has CDR1 SGHAT and CDR2 FQNNGV. After removal of 4 bases from V and 4 bases from J, the junction contained 6 bases not matched to a gene. This CDR3 is 14 amino acids long. CDR3 in DNA: TGTGCCAGCAGCTCCCAGGGGGGCGGCACTGAAGCTTTCTTT. Translation: CASSSQGGGTEAFF.

The gene calls are TRBV19 and TRBJ2-5; 13 nucleotides align to TRBD2. Germline CDR1 and CDR2: LNHDA and SQIVND (reference sequence). The junction had 7 bases not matched to a gene; V was cut back by 4 bases and J by 5 bases. The CDR3 contains 16 residues. The DNA for the CDR3 is TGTGCCAGTAGTAAGCGCACTAGCGGGAGGGGGGAGACCCAGTACTTC. This gives the protein CASSKRTSGRGETQYF.

The chain has TRBV5-8 and TRBJ1-5; perhaps TRBD1 as D (5 bases). Trimming took off 0 bases at V and 0 bases at J, with 7 bases between the two ends. The V gene's germline CDR1 is SGHTS and CDR2 YDEGEE. The CDR3 runs 15 residues. CDR3 sequence reads: CASSLAGNSNQPQHF. For the CDR3, the DNA is TGTGCCAGCAGCTTGGCAGGGAATAGCAATCAGCCCCAGCATTTT.

V gene TRBV2 combines with J gene TRBJ2-7; 9 bases are a match to TRBD2. The V gene's germline CDR1 is SNHLY and CDR2 FYNNEI. CDR3 size: 16 residues. The V and J ends lost 4 bases and 3 bases, in that order; junction bases with no gene match: 10. The CDR3 DNA reads as TGTGCCAGCAGTGTTTCGCTAGCGGGGATAAACTACGAGCAGTACTTC. It encodes CASSVSLAGINYEQYF.

The chain is built from TRBV5-1 and TRBJ2-2; 10 bases line up with TRBD1. In germline, CDR1 is SGHRS, CDR2 YFSETQ. The V and J ends lost 4 bases and 3 bases, in that order; junction bases with no gene match: 6. The CDR3 spans 16 residues. The CDR3 reads CASSQLGTGDTGELFF. CDR3 in DNA: TGCGCCAGCAGCCAACTCGGGACAGGGGACACCGGGGAGCTGTTTTTT.

This chain connects TRBV7-9 to TRBJ1-5, with D possibly TRBD1 on 6 matching bases. The CDR3 contains 15 residues. The V and J ends lost 1 base and 2 bases respectively, with 9 bases between them. CDR1 SEHNR and CDR2 FQNEAQ come from the germline V gene (reference sequence). The CDR3 reads CASSLGDIGNQPQHF. In DNA, the CDR3 is TGTGCCAGCAGCTTAGGGGACATCGGCAATCAGCCCCAGCATTTT.

This chain uses TRBV6-1 with TRBJ1-2; a possible D gene is TRBD1 (5 bases). Germline CDR1 and CDR2: MNHNS and SASEGT. V was clipped by 6 bases and J by 4 bases, with 12 bases between them. This CDR3 spans 13 amino acids. The CDR3 DNA reads as TGTGCCAGCAGCCCAGGGTCAGCCTATGGCTACACCTTC. It codes for CASSPGSAYGYTF.

The J gene is TRBJ1-1, the V gene TRBV19, with D possibly being TRBD1 (6 bases). The CDR3 is 16 residues long. Germline V gives CDR1 LNHDA, CDR2 SQIVND (reference sequence). The ends were cut back, 6 bases at V and 1 base at J, with 18 bases in the middle. The CDR3 DNA reads TGTGCCAGTAGCTCACTTCGGGACACCCGGAACACTGAAGCTTTCTTT. It encodes CASSSLRDTRNTEAFF.

The V gene is TRBV10-3, the J gene TRBJ1-2; 8 bases map to TRBD1. V was clipped by 7 bases and J by 5 bases; unmatched bases: 9. This CDR3 is 14 amino acids long. The germline gives CDR1 ENHRY, CDR2 SYGVKD. The CDR3 region is CAITSGQGWYGYTF. The CDR3 region has the DNA TGTGCCATCACCAGCGGACAGGGTTGGTATGGCTACACCTTC.

V is TRBV6-5 and J is TRBJ1-2; a possible D gene is TRBD1 (6 bases). Germline CDR1 reads MNHEY; CDR2 reads SVGAGI. V lost 0 bases and J lost 7, with 18 bases in between. There are 16 residues in the CDR3. DNA for the CDR3: TGTGCCAGCAGTTACTCGGACAGCCTAGGCGTTTTTGGCTACACCTTC. Amino acid sequence: CASSYSDSLGVFGYTF.

This rearrangement joins TRBV6-5 to TRBJ2-3, with a possible D match to TRBD2 (6 bases). The germline CDR1 and CDR2 sequences are MNHEY and SVGAGI. The CDR3 is 14 residues long. Trimming shortened V by 6 bases and J by 5 bases, and 15 bases separated the two germline ends. CDR3 protein: CASSRDSPVDTQYF. The DNA of the CDR3 is TGTGCCAGCAGCCGGGACTCCCCGGTAGATACGCAGTATTTT.

The rearrangement uses TRBV5-1 and TRBJ1-5; D is unresolved. V was shortened by 4 bases and J by 2 bases, with 7 bases between the two germline ends. Germline V CDR1 and CDR2: SGHRS, YFSETQ. This CDR3 spans 13 amino acids. The CDR3 loop reads CASSEGGNQPQHF. The CDR3 coding sequence is TGCGCCAGCAGCGAGGGTGGCAATCAGCCCCAGCATTTT.

This chain uses TRBV19 with TRBJ1-2; 7 nucleotides agree with TRBD1. The CDR3 spans 15 residues. V lost 5 bases and J lost 8; bases outside the gene matches: 14. Germline-derived CDR1 and CDR2 are LNHDA and SQIVND (reference sequence). CDR3 sequence reads: CASSPTVRGIGGYTF. The CDR3 coding sequence is TGTGCCAGTAGTCCAACCGTCAGGGGGATTGGCGGCTACACCTTC.

V and J are TRBV7-9 and TRBJ1-2; the match to TRBD1 covers 7 bases. Germline trimming cut 3 bases from V and 4 bases from J; bases unmatched to any gene: 8. The CDR3 contains 15 residues. Per germline, CDR1 SEHNR and CDR2 FQNEAQ (reference sequence). The CDR3 sequence is CASSFWDRKSYGYTF. The CDR3 nucleotides read TGTGCCAGCAGCTTTTGGGACAGAAAGTCCTATGGCTACACCTTC.

This rearrangement joins TRBV7-9 to TRBJ2-3; 9 bases fit TRBD2. The CDR3 is made up of 15 amino acids. Germline V gives CDR1 SEHNR, CDR2 FQNEAQ (reference sequence). With V trimmed by 5 bases and J by 5 bases, 8 bases remained unmatched. CDR3 DNA: TGTGCCAGCAGCAACCCGACTAGCGGCATAGATACGCAGTATTTT. Translating it yields CASSNPTSGIDTQYF.

The chain links TRBV2 to TRBJ2-3, with TRBD2 as a possible D gene (5 bases). CDR1 SNHLY and CDR2 FYNNEI come from the germline V gene. The ends were cut back, 6 bases at V and 5 bases at J, with 18 bases in the middle. The CDR3 is 15 amino acids. CDR3 region: CASSVGVLSIDTQYF. In nucleotides, the CDR3 is TGTGCCAGCAGCGTCGGGGTGCTTTCGATAGATACGCAGTATTTT.

The chain is built from TRBV5-1 and TRBJ2-7, with TRBD1 matching over 11 bases. The J segment lost 6 bases and the V segment lost 4 bases, leaving 9 bases of the junction unmatched. The CDR3 extends over 15 amino acids. Germline loops: CDR1 SGHRS, CDR2 YFSETQ. CDR3 DNA: TGCGCCAGCAGCGCGGCCGGGACAGGGGGAGGCGAGCAGTACTTC. Protein sequence: CASSAAGTGGGEQYF.

The V gene is TRBV7-9, the J gene TRBJ1-2; 10 bases are shared with TRBD1. CDR3 length: 15 amino acids. With V trimmed by 5 bases and J by 8 bases, 11 bases remained unmatched. Per germline, CDR1 SEHNR and CDR2 FQNEAQ (reference sequence). The CDR3 reads CASSPGQTGGEGYTF. In DNA, the CDR3 is TGTGCCAGCAGCCCAGGCCAGACAGGGGGCGAGGGCTACACCTTC.

CDR3 in amino acids: CAWGLAAGTIYF. The CDR3 DNA reads TGTGCCTGGGGGTTAGCGGCCGGCACCATATATTTT. This chain links TRBV30 with TRBJ1-3, with D uncertain. The germline gives CDR1 GTSNPN, CDR2 SVGIG (reference sequence). The V end was cut by 5 bases, the J end by 9 bases, with 14 bases between. CDR3 length equals 12 residues.

The CDR3 here is CASSLAGPEKLFF. CDR3 coding DNA: TGTGCCAGCAGCTTAGCGGGGCCTGAAAAACTGTTTTTT. The J gene is TRBJ1-4, the V gene TRBV7-6; perhaps TRBD1 as D (5 bases). Looked up from germline, CDR1 is SGHVS and CDR2 is FNYEAQ. The CDR3 is 13 residues long. The V gene lost 0 bases and the J gene lost 7 bases, with 6 bases spanning the gap. The full variable domain, rest sourced from reference TRBV7-6 and TRBJ1-4, is GAGVSQSPRYKVTKRGQDVALRCDPISGHVSLYWYRQALGQGPEFLTYFNYEAQQDKSGLPNDRFSAERPEGSISTLTIQRTEQRDSAMYRCASSLAGPEKLFFGSGTQLSVL.

The chain is built from TRBV2 and TRBJ1-2, with D possibly matching TRBD1 (6 bases). V dropped 8 bases and J dropped 4 bases, with 17 bases sitting between them. The CDR3 covers 14 residues. Germline-derived CDR1 and CDR2 are SNHLY and FYNNEI. The CDR3 sequence is CASLLGGGAYGYTF. The CDR3 DNA sequence: TGTGCCAGCCTCCTCGGTGGGGGGGCCTATGGCTACACCTTC.

The chain couples TRBV19 to TRBJ2-5; 9 bases are shared with TRBD1. This CDR3 is built from 15 residues. Germline loops: CDR1 LNHDA, CDR2 SQIVND (reference sequence). Trimming removed 1 base from V and 4 bases from J; junction bases left unmatched: 4. CDR3 coding DNA: TGTGCCAGTAGTATAGCTCTGACAGGGGGAGAGACCCAGTACTTC. Translated, it gives CASSIALTGGETQYF.

This clone occurred once. CDR3 coding DNA: TGTGCCAGCAGTTACTCTGCGGGGGCAGCCTACAATGAGCAGTTCTTC. This codes for CASSYSAGAAYNEQFF. The J gene is TRBJ2-1, the V gene TRBV6-6; a possible D gene is TRBD2 (7 bases). V lost 0 bases and J 2 bases, leaving 11 bases between the germline ends. Looked up from germline, CDR1 is MNHNY and CDR2 is SVGAGI (reference sequence). The CDR3 consists of 16 residues.

The V call is TRBV11-2, the J call TRBJ1-5; D is possibly TRBD1 (5 bases). The CDR3 is 12 residues long. With 5 bases removed from V and 6 bases from J, the gap between germline ends came to 8 bases. The V gene's germline CDR1 is SGHAT and CDR2 FQNNGV. In DNA form, the CDR3 reads TGTGCCAGCAGCCCCGGGGGTCAGCCCCAGCATTTT. Protein sequence: CASSPGGQPQHF. Using reference TRBV11-2 and TRBJ1-5 for the parts outside the CDR3, the full variable domain is EAGVAQSPRYKIIEKRQSVAFWCNPISGHATLYWYQQILGQGPKLLIQFQNNGVVDDSQLPKDRFSAERLKGVDSTLKIQPAKLEDSAVYLCASSPGGQPQHFGDGTRLSIL.

The V call is TRBV19, the J call TRBJ1-1; TRBD1 aligns across 8 bases. Germline lookup yields CDR1 LNHDA and CDR2 SQIVND (reference sequence). V shed 10 bases and J 2 bases; nucleotides not matched to a gene: 6. This CDR3 is 13 amino acids long. CDR3 sequence reads: CATRGQGNTEAFF. In DNA, the CDR3 is TGTGCCACCCGAGGACAGGGAAACACTGAAGCTTTCTTT. Full variable domain (remainder filled in from reference TRBV19 and TRBJ1-1): DGGITQSPKYLFRKEGQNVTLSCEQNLNHDAMYWYRQDPGQGLRLIYYSQIVNDFQKGDIAEGYSVSREKKESFPLTVTSAQKNPTAFYLCATRGQGNTEAFFGQGTRLTVV.

In its sample, this clone was seen a few times. This chain uses TRBV5-1 with TRBJ1-6; no definite D call. V lost 0 bases and J 14 bases, leaving 12 bases between the germline ends. Germline lookup yields CDR1 SGHRS and CDR2 YFSETQ. The CDR3 totals 13 residues. The CDR3 reads CASSLDNLAALHF. CDR3 in DNA: TGCGCCAGCAGCTTGGACAACCTTGCGGCCCTCCACTTT.